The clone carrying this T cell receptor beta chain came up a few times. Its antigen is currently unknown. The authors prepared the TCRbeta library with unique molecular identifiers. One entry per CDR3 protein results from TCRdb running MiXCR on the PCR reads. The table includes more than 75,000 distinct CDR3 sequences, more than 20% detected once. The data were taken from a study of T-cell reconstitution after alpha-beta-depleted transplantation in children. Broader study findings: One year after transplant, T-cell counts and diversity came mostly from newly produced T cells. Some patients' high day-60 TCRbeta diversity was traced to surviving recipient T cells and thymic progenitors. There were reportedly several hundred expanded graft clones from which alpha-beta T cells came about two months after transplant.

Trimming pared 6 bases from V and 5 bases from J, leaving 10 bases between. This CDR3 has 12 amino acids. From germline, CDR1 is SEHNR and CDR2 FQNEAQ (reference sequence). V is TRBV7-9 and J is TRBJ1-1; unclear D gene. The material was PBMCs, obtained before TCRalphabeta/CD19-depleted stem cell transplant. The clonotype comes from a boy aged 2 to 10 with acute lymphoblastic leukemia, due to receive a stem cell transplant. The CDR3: CASRGSGTEAFF. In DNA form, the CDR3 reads TGTGCCAGCAGAGGGAGCGGGACTGAAGCTTTCTTT. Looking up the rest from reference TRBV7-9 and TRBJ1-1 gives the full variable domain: DTGVSQNPRHKITKRGQNVTFRCDPISEHNRLYWYRQTLGQGPEFLTYFQNEAQLEKSRLLSDRFSAERPKGSFSTLEIQRTEQGDSAMYLCASRGSGTEAFFGQGTRLTVV.